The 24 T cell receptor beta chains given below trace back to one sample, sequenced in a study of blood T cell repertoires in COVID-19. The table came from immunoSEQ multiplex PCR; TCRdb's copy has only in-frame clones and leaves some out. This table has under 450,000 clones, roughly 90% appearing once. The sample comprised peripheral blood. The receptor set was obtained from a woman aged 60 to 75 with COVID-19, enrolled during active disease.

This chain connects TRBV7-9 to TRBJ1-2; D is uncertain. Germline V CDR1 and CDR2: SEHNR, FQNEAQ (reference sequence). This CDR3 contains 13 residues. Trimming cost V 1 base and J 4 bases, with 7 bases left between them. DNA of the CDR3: TGTGCCAGCAGCTTAGATGGCATCTATGGCTACACCTTC. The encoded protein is CASSLDGIYGYTF. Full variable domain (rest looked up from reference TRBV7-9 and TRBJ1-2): DTGVSQNPRHKITKRGQNVTFRCDPISEHNRLYWYRQTLGQGPEFLTYFQNEAQLEKSRLLSDRFSAERPKGSFSTLEIQRTEQGDSAMYLCASSLDGIYGYTFGSGTRLTVV.

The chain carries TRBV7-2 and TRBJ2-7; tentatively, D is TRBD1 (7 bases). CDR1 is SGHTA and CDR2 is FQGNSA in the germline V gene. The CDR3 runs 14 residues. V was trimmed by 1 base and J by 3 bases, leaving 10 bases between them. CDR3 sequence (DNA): TGTGCCAGCAGCTTAGGACAGGGACTCTACGAGCAGTACTTC. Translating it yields CASSLGQGLYEQYF.

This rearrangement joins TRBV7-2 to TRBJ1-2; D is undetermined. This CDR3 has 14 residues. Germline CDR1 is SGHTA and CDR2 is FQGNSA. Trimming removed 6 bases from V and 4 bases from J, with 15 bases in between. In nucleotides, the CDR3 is TGTGCCAGCAGACCACCGGGTTCCCTCTATGGCTACACCTTC. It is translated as CASRPPGSLYGYTF.

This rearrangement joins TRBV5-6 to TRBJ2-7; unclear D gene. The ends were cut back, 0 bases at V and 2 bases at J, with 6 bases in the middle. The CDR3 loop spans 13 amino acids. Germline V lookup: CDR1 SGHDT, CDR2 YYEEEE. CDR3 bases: TGTGCCAGCAGCTTGGTCCCTACCTACGAGCAGTACTTC. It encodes CASSLVPTYEQYF.

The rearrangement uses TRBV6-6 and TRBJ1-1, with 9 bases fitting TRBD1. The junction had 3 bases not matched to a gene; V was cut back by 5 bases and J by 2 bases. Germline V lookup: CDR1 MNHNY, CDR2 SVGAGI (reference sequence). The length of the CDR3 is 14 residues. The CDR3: CASSLGQGNTEAFF. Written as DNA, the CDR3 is TGTGCCAGCAGTCTGGGACAGGGAAACACTGAAGCTTTCTTT.

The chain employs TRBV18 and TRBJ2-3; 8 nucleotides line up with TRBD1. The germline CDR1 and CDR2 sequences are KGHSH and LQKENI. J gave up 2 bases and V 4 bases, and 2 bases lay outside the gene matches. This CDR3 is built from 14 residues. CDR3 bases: TGTGCCAGCTCACGACAGGGGCCCACAGATACGCAGTATTTT. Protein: CASSRQGPTDTQYF.

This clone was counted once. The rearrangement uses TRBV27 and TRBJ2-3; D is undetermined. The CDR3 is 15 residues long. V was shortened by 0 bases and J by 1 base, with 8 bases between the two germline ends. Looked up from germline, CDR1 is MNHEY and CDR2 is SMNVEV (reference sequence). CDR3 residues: CASSLSTGGTDTQYF. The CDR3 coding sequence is TGTGCCAGCAGTTTATCGACCGGAGGCACAGATACGCAGTATTTT.

CDR3 amino acids: CASSADRASSYNEQFF. The CDR3 nucleotides are TGTGCCAGCAGTGCAGACAGGGCAAGCTCCTACAATGAGCAGTTCTTC. The chain links TRBV27 to TRBJ2-1; 7 nucleotides agree with TRBD1. This CDR3 has 16 amino acids. The junction had 7 bases not matched to a gene; V was cut back by 5 bases and J by 0 bases. CDR1 and CDR2 (germline): MNHEY, SMNVEV (reference sequence).

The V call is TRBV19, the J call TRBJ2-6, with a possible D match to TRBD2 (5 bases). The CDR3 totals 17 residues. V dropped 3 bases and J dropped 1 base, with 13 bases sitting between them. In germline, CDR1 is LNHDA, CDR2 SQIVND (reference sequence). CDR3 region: CASSMWTEFSGANVLTF. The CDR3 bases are TGTGCCAGTAGTATGTGGACTGAATTTTCTGGGGCCAACGTCCTGACTTTC.

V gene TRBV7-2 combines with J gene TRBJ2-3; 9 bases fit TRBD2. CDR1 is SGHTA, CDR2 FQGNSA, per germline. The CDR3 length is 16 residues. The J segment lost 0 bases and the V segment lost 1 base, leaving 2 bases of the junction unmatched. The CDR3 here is CASSLGLAGSTDTQYF. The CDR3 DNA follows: TGTGCCAGCAGCTTAGGTCTAGCGGGGAGCACAGATACGCAGTATTTT.

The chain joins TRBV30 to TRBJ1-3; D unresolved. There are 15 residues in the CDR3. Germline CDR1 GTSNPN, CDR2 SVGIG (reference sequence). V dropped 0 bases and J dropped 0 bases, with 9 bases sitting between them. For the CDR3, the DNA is TGTGCCTGGAGTGTCGGAGGGAGCTCTGGAAACACCATATATTTT. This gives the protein CAWSVGGSSGNTIYF.

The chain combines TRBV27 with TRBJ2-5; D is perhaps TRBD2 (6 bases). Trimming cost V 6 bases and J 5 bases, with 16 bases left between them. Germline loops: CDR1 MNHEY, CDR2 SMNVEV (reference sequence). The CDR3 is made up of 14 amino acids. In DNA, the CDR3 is TGTGCCAGCAGAGCGACTAGTAGGTGGGAGACCCAGTACTTC. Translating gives CASRATSRWETQYF.

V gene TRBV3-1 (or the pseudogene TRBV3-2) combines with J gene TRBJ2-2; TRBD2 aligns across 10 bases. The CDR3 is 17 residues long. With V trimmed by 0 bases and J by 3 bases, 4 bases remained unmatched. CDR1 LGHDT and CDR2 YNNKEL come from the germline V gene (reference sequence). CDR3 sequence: CASSQDGTSAYTGELFF. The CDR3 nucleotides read TGTGCCAGCAGCCAAGACGGGACTAGCGCCTACACCGGGGAGCTGTTTTTT.

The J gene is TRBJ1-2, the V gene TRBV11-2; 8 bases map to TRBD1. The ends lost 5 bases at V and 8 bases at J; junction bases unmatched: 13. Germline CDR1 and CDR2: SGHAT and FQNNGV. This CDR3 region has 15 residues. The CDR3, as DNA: TGTGCCAGCAGCCAGGATTTAAGGACAGGGAGCGGCTACACCTTC. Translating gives CASSQDLRTGSGYTF.

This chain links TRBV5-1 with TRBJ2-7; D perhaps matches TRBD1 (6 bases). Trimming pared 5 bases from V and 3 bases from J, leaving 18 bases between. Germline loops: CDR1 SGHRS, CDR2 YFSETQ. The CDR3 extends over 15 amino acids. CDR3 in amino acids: CASRLLEQGRYEQYF. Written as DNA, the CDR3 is TGCGCCAGCAGACTATTGGAACAGGGACGCTACGAGCAGTACTTC.

This CDR3 is CASSLAASGGAEQFF. DNA of the CDR3: TGTGCCAGCAGCTTGGCGGCTAGCGGGGGGGCTGAGCAGTTCTTC. The chain links TRBV5-4 to TRBJ2-1; 12 bases are shared with TRBD2. The CDR3 spans 15 residues. The junction had 4 bases not matched to a gene; V was cut back by 0 bases and J by 9 bases. Germline assignment: CDR1 SGHNT and CDR2 YYREEE (reference sequence). The full variable domain, with the rest looked up from reference TRBV5-4 and TRBJ2-1, is ETGVTQSPTHLIKTRGQQVTLRCSSQSGHNTVSWYQQALGQGPQFIFQYYREEENGRGNFPPRFSGLQFPNYSSELNVNALELDDSALYLCASSLAASGGAEQFFGPGTRLTVL.

CDR3 bases: TGTGCCAGCAGCCAAACCGACTATTCCTACGAGCAGTACTTC. This encodes CASSQTDYSYEQYF. The V and J genes are TRBV3-1 (or the pseudogene TRBV3-2) and TRBJ2-7; D perhaps matches TRBD2 (5 bases). The CDR3 covers 14 residues. V dropped 2 bases and J dropped 1 base, with 9 bases sitting between them. Germline lookup yields CDR1 LGHDT and CDR2 YNNKEL (reference sequence).

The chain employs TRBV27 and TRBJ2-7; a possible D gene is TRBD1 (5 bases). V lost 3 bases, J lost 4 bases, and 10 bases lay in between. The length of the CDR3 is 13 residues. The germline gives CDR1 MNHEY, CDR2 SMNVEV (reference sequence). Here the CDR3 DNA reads TGTGCCAGCAGTTTTCAGGGTGGGTACGAGCAGTACTTC. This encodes CASSFQGGYEQYF.

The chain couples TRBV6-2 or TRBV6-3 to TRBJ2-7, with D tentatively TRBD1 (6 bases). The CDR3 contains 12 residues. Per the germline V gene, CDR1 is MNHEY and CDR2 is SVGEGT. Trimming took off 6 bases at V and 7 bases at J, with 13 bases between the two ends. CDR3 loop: CASSPTGLEQYF. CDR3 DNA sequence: TGTGCCAGCAGCCCTACAGGGTTAGAGCAGTACTTC.

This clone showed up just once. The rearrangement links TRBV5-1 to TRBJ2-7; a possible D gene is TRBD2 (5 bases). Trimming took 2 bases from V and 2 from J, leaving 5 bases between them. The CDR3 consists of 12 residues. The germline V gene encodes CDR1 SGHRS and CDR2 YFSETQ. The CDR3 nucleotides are TGCGCCAGCAGCTTCGGGACCTACGAGCAGTACTTC. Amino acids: CASSFGTYEQYF.

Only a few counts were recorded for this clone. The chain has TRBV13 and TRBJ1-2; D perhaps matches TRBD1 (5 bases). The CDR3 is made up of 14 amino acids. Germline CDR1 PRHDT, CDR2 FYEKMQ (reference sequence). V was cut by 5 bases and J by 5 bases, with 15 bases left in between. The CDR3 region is CASSPPGGFYGYTF. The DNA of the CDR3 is TGTGCCAGCAGCCCTCCGGGGGGGTTTTATGGCTACACCTTC.

The CDR3 loop is CASSHKNTEAFF. As DNA, the CDR3 is TGTGCCAGTAGCCACAAGAACACTGAAGCTTTCTTT. V usage is TRBV19 and J usage is TRBJ1-1; D not resolved. The CDR3 has 12 residues. Germline loops: CDR1 LNHDA, CDR2 SQIVND (reference sequence). The V and J ends lost 6 bases and 1 base respectively, with 6 bases between them.

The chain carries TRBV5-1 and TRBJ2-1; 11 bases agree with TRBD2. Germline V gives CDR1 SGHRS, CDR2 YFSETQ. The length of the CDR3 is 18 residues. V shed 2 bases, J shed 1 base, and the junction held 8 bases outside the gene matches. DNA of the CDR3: TGCGCCAGCAGCTTCAGACTAGCGGGGCCCATTTCCTACAATGAGCAGTTCTTC. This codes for CASSFRLAGPISYNEQFF.

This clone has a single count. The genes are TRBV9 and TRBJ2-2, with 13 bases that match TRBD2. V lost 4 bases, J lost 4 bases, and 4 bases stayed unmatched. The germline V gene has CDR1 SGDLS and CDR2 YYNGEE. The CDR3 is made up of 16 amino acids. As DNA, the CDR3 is TGTGCCAGCAGCCTCGGACTAGCGGGGGCCACCGGGGAGCTGTTTTTT. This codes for CASSLGLAGATGELFF.